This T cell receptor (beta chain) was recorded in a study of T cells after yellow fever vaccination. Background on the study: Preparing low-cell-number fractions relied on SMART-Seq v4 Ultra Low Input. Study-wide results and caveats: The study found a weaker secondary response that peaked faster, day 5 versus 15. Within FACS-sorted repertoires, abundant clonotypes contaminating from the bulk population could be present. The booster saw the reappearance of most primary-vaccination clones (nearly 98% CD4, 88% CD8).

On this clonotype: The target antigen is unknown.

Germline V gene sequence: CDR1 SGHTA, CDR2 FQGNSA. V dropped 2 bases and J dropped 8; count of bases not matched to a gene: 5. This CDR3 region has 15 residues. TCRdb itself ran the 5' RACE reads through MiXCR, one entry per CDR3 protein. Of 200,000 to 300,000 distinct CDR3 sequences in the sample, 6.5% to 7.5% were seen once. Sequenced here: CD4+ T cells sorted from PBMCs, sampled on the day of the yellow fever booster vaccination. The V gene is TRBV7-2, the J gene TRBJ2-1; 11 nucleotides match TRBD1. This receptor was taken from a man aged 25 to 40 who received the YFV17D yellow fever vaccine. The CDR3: CASSLWGQGVHEQFF. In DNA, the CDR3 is TGTGCCAGCAGCTTATGGGGACAGGGGGTCCATGAGCAGTTCTTC.